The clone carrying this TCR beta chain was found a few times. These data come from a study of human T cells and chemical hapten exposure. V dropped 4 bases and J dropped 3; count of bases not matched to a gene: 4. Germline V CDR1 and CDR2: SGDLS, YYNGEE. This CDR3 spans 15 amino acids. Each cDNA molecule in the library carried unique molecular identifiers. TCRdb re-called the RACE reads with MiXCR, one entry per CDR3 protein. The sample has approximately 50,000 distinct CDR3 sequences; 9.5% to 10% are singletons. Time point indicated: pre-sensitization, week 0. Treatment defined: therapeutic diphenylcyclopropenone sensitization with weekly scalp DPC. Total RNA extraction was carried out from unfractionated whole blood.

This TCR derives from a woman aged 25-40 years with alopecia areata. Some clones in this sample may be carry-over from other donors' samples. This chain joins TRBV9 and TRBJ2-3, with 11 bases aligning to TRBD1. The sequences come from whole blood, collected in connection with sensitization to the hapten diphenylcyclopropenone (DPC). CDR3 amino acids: CASSSGTGGTDTQYF. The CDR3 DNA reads TGTGCCAGCAGCTCCGGGACAGGGGGTACAGATACGCAGTATTTT. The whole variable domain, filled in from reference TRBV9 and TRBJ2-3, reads DSGVTQTPKHLITATGQRVTLRCSPRSGDLSVYWYQQSLDQGLQFLIQYYNGEERAKGNILERFSAQQFPDLHSELNLSSLELGDSALYFCASSSGTGGTDTQYFGPGTRLTVL.